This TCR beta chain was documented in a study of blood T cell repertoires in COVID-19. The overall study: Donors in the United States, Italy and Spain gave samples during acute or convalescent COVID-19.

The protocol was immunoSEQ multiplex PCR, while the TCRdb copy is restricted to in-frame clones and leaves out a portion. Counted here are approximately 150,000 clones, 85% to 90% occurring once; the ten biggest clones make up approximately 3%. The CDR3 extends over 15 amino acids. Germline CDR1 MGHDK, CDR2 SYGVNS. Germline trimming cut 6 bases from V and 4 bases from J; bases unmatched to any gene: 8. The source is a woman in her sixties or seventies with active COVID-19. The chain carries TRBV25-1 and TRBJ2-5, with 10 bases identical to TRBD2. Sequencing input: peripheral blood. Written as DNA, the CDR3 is TGTGCCAGCAGGGGACCAGGACTAGCGGCAGAGACCCAGTACTTC. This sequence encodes CASRGPGLAAETQYF.